This T cell receptor beta chain was sequenced for a study of human T cells and chemical hapten exposure. The study's findings and limits: Donors' alopecia may make their immune response differ from healthy people's. Among TCRs, those above 1 in 1000 frequency were unaffected by DPC sensitization.

This clonotype has just a few counts. As yet, its antigen is unknown. Library preparation tagged each individual cDNA molecule with a unique molecular identifier. Authors' analysis steps: A per-sample median of 95,638 TCRs was observed, with counts ranging from roughly 20,000 to 700,000. TCRdb processed the RACE reads anew with MiXCR; each CDR3 protein has one entry. What appears here as the V and J calls and clone size reflects TCRdb's work, not the paper's. The sample gives 80,000 to 100,000 distinct CDR3 sequences, roughly 10% of which show up once; approximately 3.3% is in the top ten. The time point was: pre-sensitization, week 0. Regarding treatment: therapeutic diphenylcyclopropenone sensitization with weekly scalp DPC. The CDR3 is 14 amino acids. Germline V gene lookup returns CDR1 MNHNY and CDR2 SVGAGI (reference sequence). V lost 6 bases, J lost 0 bases, and 12 bases lay in between.

This TCR was sampled from a woman aged 60-75 years with alopecia areata. Some clones in this sample may be carry-over from other donors' samples. The chain recombines TRBV6-6 with TRBJ2-7, with D possibly TRBD2 on 5 matching bases. Sequencing was performed on whole blood, taken in connection with sensitization to the hapten diphenylcyclopropenone (DPC). CDR3 amino acids: CASSGGRSSYEQYF. The CDR3 nucleotides are TGTGCCAGCAGCGGCGGGCGCAGCTCCTACGAGCAGTACTTC.